This T cell receptor beta chain was recovered during a study of T cell responses to AZD1222 COVID-19 vaccine. Trimming took off 2 bases at V and 2 bases at J, with 7 bases between the two ends. Germline V lookup: CDR1 SGHTS, CDR2 YDEGEE. The CDR3 sequence is 13 residues long. Using immunoSEQ multiplex PCR, the repertoire was profiled, and TCRdb retains in-frame clones only, with some absent. The sample has more than 95,000 clones, around 89% seen once. This TCR was recovered from an adult in good health. Sequencing was performed on peripheral blood, taken on day 0 of AZD1222 vaccination. The chain links TRBV5-8 to TRBJ2-5; possible D gene TRBD2, 5 bases. This CDR3 reads CASSFPGQETQYF. The CDR3 nucleotides are TGTGCCAGCAGCTTTCCGGGACAAGAGACCCAGTACTTC.